This T cell receptor beta chain was sequenced during a study of blood T cell repertoires in COVID-19 (dated by TCRdb to the early 2020s). In terms of the full investigation: Samples from collaborators originated in the United States, Italy and Spain and spanned both the acute and convalescent phases of COVID-19. The prospective study material was composed of cDNA or gDNA derived from T cells, B-cell-depleted T cells, or PBMCs. The dataset comprised deeply sampled blood TCRbeta repertoires from subjects exposed to, actively infected with, or recovered from COVID-19. The repertoires were released in a freely available public database meant as a resource for research on the immune response to SARS-CoV-2. Samples came from the ongoing ImmuneRACE study (first 160 participants) plus 1,254 subjects from 6 global collaborators. The sample metadata nearly always contained a de-identified subject ID, COVID-19 status, age in years and sex. Where available, HLA class I and class II types were taken from metadata supplied by the sample provider and were not determined by assay-based typing.

CDR1 SEHNR and CDR2 FQNEAQ are derived from the germline V gene (reference sequence). Trimming removed 3 bases from V and 0 bases from J, leaving 14 bases between the germline ends. The CDR3 has 17 amino acids, counting the end cysteine and phenylalanine. The entry retains the CDR3 DNA only, 51 bases that are in frame from base 1. In Seattle, one collaborating source enrolled patients while the infection was active and tracked those patients longitudinally over the course of disease. Collaborating institutions collected whole blood in K2EDTA tubes following their own protocols. Collaborator samples were shipped for TCRbeta analysis as frozen whole blood, isolated PBMCs, or DNA extracted from either sample type. Paper-wide results and their limitations: Clinical and demographic metadata were provided uncurated, with the amount varying by source and participant.

TCRbeta CDR3 regions were amplified from genomic DNA using the immunoSEQ Assay, a bias-controlled multiplex PCR. The source study handled its data this way. Within the assay, amplification of reference gene primers was used to estimate how many nucleated cells each sample contained. Sequence reads were collapsed and filtered to measure the absolute abundance of every unique TCRbeta CDR3 rearrangement. For each sample, productive Simpson clonality was calculated by taking the square root of Simpson's diversity index across productive rearrangements. The source is immuneACCESS, and TCRdb retained only in-frame sequences with V and J called. Part of the clones is not carried over; for the studies checked, unresolved V genes explain less than half of this, and the remainder is unexplained. V and J calls and clone size are those listed in that table; D and trimming were worked out from the DNA. Present in this sample are approximately 300,000 clones, approximately 90% of which were seen just once. The ten largest clones take up 6.3% of the sample.

A note on this clone: Its binding antigen is unknown. No much larger clonotype is one base removed from it; base qualities were not supplied.

The chain joins TRBV7-9 to TRBJ2-2; confidence is insufficient to name the D gene. This TCR derives from a woman in her forties or fifties with COVID-19, enrolled during active disease. Input material: peripheral blood. The sequenced DNA: TGTGCCAGCAGCTTCAATCCGACATCGTCGAACACCGGGGAGCTGTTTTTT. Its coded protein is CASSFNPTSSNTGELFF.